This TCR beta chain originates from a study of Graves' ophthalmopathy and Graves' hyperthyroidism. Study details: Prior to any treatment, peripheral blood was collected at the time of initial diagnosis.

Researchers took RNA transcripts and amplified TCR beta CDR3 regions from them. Following a first-round RT-PCR that used HTBI primers, a second-round multiplex PCR was carried out. One entry per CDR3 protein, called by TCRdb with MiXCR from the multiplex PCR reads. This table has approximately 700,000 distinct CDR3 sequences, about 40% appearing once. There are many counts of this clonotype. Serum thyroxine and TRAb, along with clinical symptoms, thyroid ultrasound and orbital computed tomography, were what diagnosis relied on. Sampling approximately 10 ml of fresh peripheral blood provided the PBMCs. The CDR3 runs 17 residues. Germline V lookup: CDR1 SGHTA, CDR2 FQGNSA. J was trimmed by 5 bases and V by 4 bases; bases with no gene match: 16.

This TCR was recovered from an adult man with Graves' ophthalmopathy. This chain links TRBV7-2 with TRBJ1-2, with 7 nucleotides matching TRBD1. Sequencing was performed on peripheral blood. The DNA for the CDR3 is TGTGCCAGCAGCTCCACCCCGCCCGGGACAGCTTTGTATGGCTACACCTTC. Protein sequence: CASSSTPPGTALYGYTF. The full variable domain, with the rest looked up from reference TRBV7-2 and TRBJ1-2, is GAGVSQSPSNKVTEKGKDVELRCDPISGHTALYWYRQSLGQGLEFLIYFQGNSAPDKSGLPSDRFSAERTGGSVSTLTIQRTQQEDSAVYLCASSSTPPGTALYGYTFGSGTRLTVV.